The TCR beta chain under discussion was sequenced for a study of blood T cell repertoires in COVID-19. The germline gives CDR1 SNHLY, CDR2 FYNNEI. V was shortened by 5 bases and J by 1 base, with 9 bases between the two germline ends. CDR3 size: 15 residues. Assay: immunoSEQ multiplex PCR; the TCRdb copy retains only in-frame clones and omits some. This table has fewer than 250,000 clones, around 80% appearing once. The receptor was derived from an elderly woman with acute or convalescent COVID-19. The chain is built from TRBV2 and TRBJ2-6; tentative D call: TRBD2 (6 bases). Specimen: peripheral blood. CDR3: CASSRRVSGANVLTF. CDR3 DNA sequence: TGTGCCAGCAGTCGGAGGGTGTCTGGGGCCAACGTCCTGACTTTC.